This TCR beta chain derives from a study of OX40 agonist ivuxolimab in advanced cancers. Study background: People in dose escalation had one of these cancers: hepatocellular carcinoma, melanoma, renal cell or head and neck cancer. Findings of the study overall: The expanded peripheral T cells' antigen specificity was not determined. CD8+ T cells were the subset that, on average, had more expanded clones than CD4+. At 0.1 to 3.0 mg/kg and by week 6, clonal expansion occurred in CD4+ and CD8+ blood T cells.

TCRdb's table, derived via immunoSEQ multiplex PCR, lists solely in-frame clones and lacks some. The data show around 30,000 clones, around nine tenths seen once. Germline CDR1 LNHDA, CDR2 SQIVND (reference sequence). This CDR3 is 13 amino acids long. Comment on this clone: Its antigen is still unknown. Germline and junction disagree at one end, which may indicate a read error.

This sequence joins TRBV19 and TRBJ1-2, with D possibly being TRBD1 (5 bases). The input for sequencing was CD4+ or CD8+ T cells sorted from blood, taken in a trial of the OX40 agonist ivuxolimab. The sequence came from an adult with an advanced solid tumor such as melanoma, head and neck, liver or kidney cancer. The CDR3, as DNA: TGTGCCAGCAGCCCCCAAGGGGACCCTAAGGCGGCTTTC. The encoded protein is CASSPQGDPKAAF.